This is a list of T cell receptor beta chains from one sample in a study of blood T cells in healthy people across ages. TCRdb re-derived calls from the 5' RACE reads in MiXCR, one entry per CDR3 protein. The table records around 1.5 million distinct CDR3 sequences, roughly 59% of them present only once. Sequencing was carried out using blood. The receptor source for this set is a man between 18 and 29 years old in good health. The CDR3 runs from the conserved cysteine through the conserved F or W. The order of the fields is CDR3 protein, CDR3 DNA, D gene, V gene, clone size, J gene. The D gene is left open where the match is weak. Clone size is not always given. Where it is, it says once, few, many or a class for expanded clones.

CDR3 protein: CSARSGRATDTQYF
CDR3 DNA: TGCAGTGCTCGTAGCGGGCGAGCTACGGATACGCAGTATTTT
D gene: TRBD2
V gene: TRBV20-1
clone size: -
J gene: TRBJ2-3

CDR3 protein: CAWSGGPPPLHF
CDR3 DNA: TGTGCCTGGAGTGGTGGACCGCCTCCCCTCCACTTT
D gene: -
V gene: TRBV30
clone size: once
J gene: TRBJ1-6

CDR3 protein: CASRRTGTHNYGYTF
CDR3 DNA: TGTGCCAGCAGGCGCACCGGGACCCATAACTATGGCTACACCTTC
D gene: -
V gene: TRBV12-3/TRBV12-4
clone size: few
J gene: TRBJ1-2

CDR3 protein: CASRPRREHNEQFF
CDR3 DNA: TGTGCCAGCAGACCTCGGCGGGAACACAATGAGCAGTTCTTC
D gene: -
V gene: TRBV5-5
clone size: few
J gene: TRBJ2-1

CDR3 protein: CASSLDLRVTGELFF
CDR3 DNA: TGCGCCAGCAGCTTGGATCTCAGGGTCACCGGGGAGCTGTTTTTT
D gene: -
V gene: TRBV5-1
clone size: -
J gene: TRBJ2-2

CDR3 protein: CASSVSGVGKIEAFF
CDR3 DNA: TGTGCCAGCAGCGTATCCGGGGTGGGGAAGATTGAAGCTTTCTTT
D gene: -
V gene: TRBV21-1
clone size: once
J gene: TRBJ1-1

CDR3 protein: CSARDWDGRNQQTQYF
CDR3 DNA: TGCAGTGCTAGAGATTGGGACGGTAGGAATCAGCAGACCCAGTACTTC
D gene: -
V gene: TRBV20-1
clone size: few
J gene: TRBJ2-5

CDR3 protein: CSVDEQGAIGETQYF
CDR3 DNA: TGCAGCGTTGATGAGCAGGGGGCGATTGGTGAGACCCAGTACTTC
D gene: TRBD1
V gene: TRBV29-1
clone size: few
J gene: TRBJ2-5

CDR3 protein: CASRGRNRGGEKLFF
CDR3 DNA: TGTGCCAGCAGGGGAAGAAATAGGGGCGGCGAAAAACTGTTTTTT
D gene: -
V gene: TRBV4-2
clone size: few
J gene: TRBJ1-4

CDR3 protein: CASSQLEGELFF
CDR3 DNA: TGTGCCAGCAGCCAACTGGAGGGGGAGCTGTTTTTT
D gene: -
V gene: TRBV7-6
clone size: -
J gene: TRBJ2-2

CDR3 protein: CASSFLDSYYEQYF
CDR3 DNA: TGTGCCAGCAGTTTTTTGGACAGCTATTACGAGCAGTACTTC
D gene: -
V gene: TRBV28
clone size: few
J gene: TRBJ2-7

CDR3 protein: CASSPGTGGDNEQFF
CDR3 DNA: TGTGCTAGCAGTCCAGGGACAGGGGGAGACAATGAGCAGTTCTTC
D gene: TRBD1
V gene: TRBV7-7
clone size: -
J gene: TRBJ2-1

CDR3 protein: CASSLNRIYEQYF
CDR3 DNA: TGTGCCAGCAGTTTGAACAGAATCTACGAGCAGTACTTC
D gene: -
V gene: TRBV27
clone size: -
J gene: TRBJ2-7

CDR3 protein: CASSQVNTIGYEQYF
CDR3 DNA: TGTGCCAGCAGCCAAGTAAACACGATCGGCTACGAGCAGTACTTC
D gene: -
V gene: TRBV3-1
clone size: -
J gene: TRBJ2-7

CDR3 protein: CASKQGAGNTEAFF
CDR3 DNA: TGTGCCTCAAAACAGGGGGCGGGGAACACTGAAGCTTTCTTT
D gene: TRBD1
V gene: TRBV12-3/TRBV12-4
clone size: -
J gene: TRBJ1-1

CDR3 protein: CASRTSSDTQYF
CDR3 DNA: TGTGCCAGTCGGACCTCTAGCGATACCCAGTACTTC
D gene: -
V gene: TRBV28
clone size: -
J gene: TRBJ2-5

CDR3 protein: CASSLAPGQGENQPQHF
CDR3 DNA: TGTGCCAGCAGCTTAGCTCCGGGACAGGGGGAAAATCAGCCCCAGCATTTT
D gene: TRBD1
V gene: TRBV7-2
clone size: few
J gene: TRBJ1-5

CDR3 protein: CASSPQWRALSSYGYTF
CDR3 DNA: TGTGCCAGCAGTCCACAGTGGAGGGCACTCTCTAGCTATGGCTACACCTTC
D gene: -
V gene: TRBV12-3/TRBV12-4
clone size: -
J gene: TRBJ1-2

CDR3 protein: CASSEEGGSFYEQYF
CDR3 DNA: TGTGCCAGCAGTGAGGAGGGCGGGAGCTTCTACGAGCAGTACTTC
D gene: TRBD2
V gene: TRBV2
clone size: -
J gene: TRBJ2-7

CDR3 protein: CASRTSGRLDGSYEQYF
CDR3 DNA: TGTGCCAGCCGGACTAGCGGGAGATTGGACGGCTCCTACGAGCAGTACTTC
D gene: TRBD2
V gene: TRBV27
clone size: -
J gene: TRBJ2-7

CDR3 protein: CASSRIGGGYEQYF
CDR3 DNA: TGTGCCAGCAGTAGGATCGGGGGAGGCTACGAGCAGTACTTC
D gene: -
V gene: TRBV27
clone size: -
J gene: TRBJ2-7

CDR3 protein: CASSEMGDHSPLHF
CDR3 DNA: TGTGCCAGCAGTGAAATGGGAGATCATTCACCCCTCCACTTT
D gene: -
V gene: TRBV6-1
clone size: -
J gene: TRBJ1-6

CDR3 protein: CASSQKTGGDYGYTF
CDR3 DNA: TGTGCCAGCAGTCAAAAAACAGGGGGCGACTATGGCTACACCTTC
D gene: TRBD1
V gene: TRBV6-6
clone size: -
J gene: TRBJ1-2

CDR3 protein: CAISDYGNQETQYF
CDR3 DNA: TGTGCCATCAGTGATTATGGGAACCAAGAGACCCAGTACTTC
D gene: -
V gene: TRBV10-3
clone size: few
J gene: TRBJ2-5

CDR3 protein: CASSSVAPVSEQYF
CDR3 DNA: TGCGCCAGCAGCTCTGTAGCCCCAGTCAGCGAGCAGTACTTC
D gene: -
V gene: TRBV5-1
clone size: -
J gene: TRBJ2-7

CDR3 protein: CASSQDPSGVFFEQFF
CDR3 DNA: TGTGCCAGCAGCCAAGACCCTAGCGGGGTATTCTTTGAGCAGTTCTTC
D gene: TRBD2
V gene: TRBV4-2
clone size: few
J gene: TRBJ2-1

CDR3 protein: CASSSRQDLYGYTF
CDR3 DNA: TGTGCCAGCAGCTCGAGACAGGACCTGTATGGCTACACCTTC
D gene: -
V gene: TRBV7-9
clone size: few
J gene: TRBJ1-2

CDR3 protein: CASSELTGTYEQYF
CDR3 DNA: TGTGCCAGCAGTGAATTAACAGGGACCTACGAGCAGTACTTC
D gene: -
V gene: TRBV25-1
clone size: -
J gene: TRBJ2-7

CDR3 protein: CASRDYSPNTGELFF
CDR3 DNA: TGTGCCAGCAGGGACTATAGCCCGAACACCGGGGAGCTGTTTTTT
D gene: -
V gene: TRBV6-6
clone size: -
J gene: TRBJ2-2

CDR3 protein: CASRVLGGTDTQYF
CDR3 DNA: TGTGCCAGCAGGGTCCTAGGGGGCACAGATACGCAGTATTTT
D gene: -
V gene: TRBV6-1
clone size: -
J gene: TRBJ2-3

CDR3 protein: CSVDSGVGYEQYF
CDR3 DNA: TGCAGCGTTGATTCGGGAGTTGGCTACGAGCAGTACTTC
D gene: -
V gene: TRBV29-1
clone size: few
J gene: TRBJ2-7